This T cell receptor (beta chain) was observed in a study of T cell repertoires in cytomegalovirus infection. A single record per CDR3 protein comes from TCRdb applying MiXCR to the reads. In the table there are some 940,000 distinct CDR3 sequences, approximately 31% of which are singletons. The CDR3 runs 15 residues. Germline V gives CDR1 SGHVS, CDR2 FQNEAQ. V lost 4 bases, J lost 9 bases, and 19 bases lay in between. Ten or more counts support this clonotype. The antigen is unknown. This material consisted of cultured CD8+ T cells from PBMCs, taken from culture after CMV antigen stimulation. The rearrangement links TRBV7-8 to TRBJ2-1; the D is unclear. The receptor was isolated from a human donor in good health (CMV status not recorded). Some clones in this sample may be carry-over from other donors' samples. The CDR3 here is CASSYTRASWVEQFF. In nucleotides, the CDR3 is TGTGCCAGCAGCTACACAAGGGCGTCGTGGGTTGAGCAGTTCTTC. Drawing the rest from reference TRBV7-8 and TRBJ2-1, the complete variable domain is GAGVSQSPRYKVAKRGQDVALRCDPISGHVSLFWYQQALGQGPEFLTYFQNEAQLDKSGLPSDRFFAERPEGSVSTLKIQRTQQEDSAVYLCASSYTRASWVEQFFGPGTRLTVL.